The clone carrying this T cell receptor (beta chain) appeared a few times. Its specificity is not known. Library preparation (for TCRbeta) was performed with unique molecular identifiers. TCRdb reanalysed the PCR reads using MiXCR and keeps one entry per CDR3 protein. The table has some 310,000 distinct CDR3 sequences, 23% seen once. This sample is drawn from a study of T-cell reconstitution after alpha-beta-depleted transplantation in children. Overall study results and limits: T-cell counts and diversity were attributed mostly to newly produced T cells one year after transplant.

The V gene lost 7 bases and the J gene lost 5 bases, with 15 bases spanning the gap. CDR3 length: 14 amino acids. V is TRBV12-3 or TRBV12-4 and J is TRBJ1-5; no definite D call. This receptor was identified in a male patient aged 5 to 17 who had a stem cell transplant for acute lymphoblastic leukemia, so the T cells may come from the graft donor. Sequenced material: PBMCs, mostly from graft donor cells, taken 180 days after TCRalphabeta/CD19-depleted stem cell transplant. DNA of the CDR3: TGTGCCAGCACCACGGGTCACCCAGATCAGCCCCAGCATTTT. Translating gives CASTTGHPDQPQHF.